This T cell receptor beta chain stems from a study of blood T cell repertoires in COVID-19. Study summary: In each case, the material was cDNA or gDNA derived from T cells, B-cell-depleted T cells, or PBMCs.

Original processing methods: Reference gene primers were amplified, and this amplification served to estimate nucleated cell counts. The protocol was immunoSEQ multiplex PCR, while the TCRdb copy is restricted to in-frame clones and leaves out a portion. V and J calls plus clone size are reproduced from that table; the DNA served to infer D and trimming. The sample has fewer than 200,000 clones, approximately 73% seen once; the top ten hold roughly 3.6%. V lost 4 bases, J lost 2 bases, and 8 bases stayed unmatched. The CDR3 has 17 residues. The germline gives CDR1 LNHDA, CDR2 SQIVND (reference sequence).

This sequence was found in a woman older than 75 with acute or convalescent COVID-19. The J gene is TRBJ1-5, the V gene TRBV19; 10 bases are shared with TRBD1. The sample comprised peripheral blood. CDR3 sequence: CASSSGQGVWGNQPQHF. CDR3 nucleotides: TGTGCCAGTAGTAGCGGACAGGGGGTTTGGGGCAATCAGCCCCAGCATTTT.